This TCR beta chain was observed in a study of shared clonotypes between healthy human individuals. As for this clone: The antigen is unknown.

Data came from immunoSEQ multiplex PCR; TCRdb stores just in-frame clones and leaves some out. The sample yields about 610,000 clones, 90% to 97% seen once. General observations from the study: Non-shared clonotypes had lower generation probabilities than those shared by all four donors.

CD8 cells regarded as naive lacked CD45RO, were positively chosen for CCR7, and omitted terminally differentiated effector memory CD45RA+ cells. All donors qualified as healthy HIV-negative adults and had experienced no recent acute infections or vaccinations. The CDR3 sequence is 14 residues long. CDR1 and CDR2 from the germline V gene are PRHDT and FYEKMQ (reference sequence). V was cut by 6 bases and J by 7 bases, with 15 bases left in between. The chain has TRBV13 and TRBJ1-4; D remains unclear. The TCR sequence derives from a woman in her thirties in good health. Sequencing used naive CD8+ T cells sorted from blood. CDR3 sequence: CASREDRTGEKLFF. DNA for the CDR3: TGTGCCAGCAGAGAGGACCGGACTGGTGAAAAACTGTTTTTT.